What follows are 29 T cell receptor beta chains derived from one specimen sequenced in a study of T cell responses to AZD1222 COVID-19 vaccine. This table comes from immunoSEQ multiplex PCR, and its TCRdb copy is limited to in-frame clones, with some not included. The sample includes about 130,000 clones, 80% to 90% of them seen just once. The sequences come from peripheral blood, collected on day 0 of AZD1222 vaccination. These TCRs come from an adult in good health.

This clone showed up just once. The rearrangement links TRBV5-5 to TRBJ1-6; D gene unclear. Per germline, CDR1 SGHKS and CDR2 YYEKEE (reference sequence). V lost 0 bases, J lost 10 bases, and 17 bases lay in between. This CDR3 comprises 16 residues. In DNA form, the CDR3 reads TGTGCCAGCAGCTTGGTGACGGCAGCCGGACGGTCACCCCTCCACTTT. The encoded protein is CASSLVTAAGRSPLHF.

The count of this clone is one. The chain employs TRBV18 and TRBJ2-3; the D is unclear. V shed 6 bases and J shed 2 bases, with 9 bases lying between them. The CDR3 extends over 13 amino acids. The V gene's germline CDR1 is KGHSH and CDR2 LQKENI. CDR3 protein: CASSPEATDTQYF. Written as DNA, the CDR3 is TGTGCCAGCTCCCCAGAAGCCACAGATACGCAGTATTTT.

The gene calls are TRBV6-5 and TRBJ1-5, with D unresolved. The V end lost 2 bases, the J end lost 0 bases, and 8 bases lay between the germline ends. Germline V CDR1 and CDR2: MNHEY, SVGAGI. The length of the CDR3 is 15 residues. CDR3 protein: CASSYAVNSNQPQHF. The CDR3 nucleotides read TGTGCCAGCAGTTACGCAGTAAATAGCAATCAGCCCCAGCATTTT.

This clone was recorded a few times. J is TRBJ2-1 and V is TRBV30; 10 nucleotides line up with TRBD2. Germline CDR1 reads GTSNPN; CDR2 reads SVGIG (reference sequence). With V trimmed by 1 base and J by 5 bases, 5 bases remained unmatched. The CDR3 covers 15 residues. In nucleotides, the CDR3 is TGTGCCTGGAGTGCCCCGGGACTAGCGCACAATGAGCAGTTCTTC. Translating it yields CAWSAPGLAHNEQFF.

The sample holds a few counts of this clone. The chain recombines TRBV27 with TRBJ1-6; unclear D gene. The V end lost 8 bases, the J end lost 10 bases, and 15 bases lay between the germline ends. The CDR3 totals 13 residues. The V gene's germline CDR1 is MNHEY and CDR2 SMNVEV (reference sequence). The CDR3 is CASRFAGGSPLHF. The DNA for the CDR3 is TGTGCCAGCCGCTTCGCAGGCGGATCACCCCTCCACTTT.

The chain is built from TRBV6-1 and TRBJ1-5, with D unclear. CDR3 length equals 14 residues. V lost 1 base to trimming and J lost 4 bases, with 8 bases between them. Germline V gene lookup returns CDR1 MNHNS and CDR2 SASEGT. The CDR3 here is CASSEGVGNQPQHF. The CDR3 coding sequence is TGTGCCAGCAGTGAAGGGGTAGGAAATCAGCCCCAGCATTTT.

The chain has TRBV15 and TRBJ1-1; 7 nucleotides align to TRBD1. The CDR3 has 14 residues. Germline values: CDR1 LNHNV, CDR2 YYDKDF (reference sequence). The J segment lost 1 base and the V segment lost 8 bases, leaving 7 bases of the junction unmatched. Here the CDR3 DNA reads TGTGCCACCCTTCAAAAGGGGGCGAACACTGAAGCTTTCTTT. Its translation is CATLQKGANTEAFF.

The CDR3: CASSPPGVYGNQPQHF. The CDR3, as DNA: TGTGCCAGCAGTCCTCCAGGGGTATACGGCAATCAGCCCCAGCATTTT. This chain links TRBV28 with TRBJ1-5, with a possible D match to TRBD1 (6 bases). Trimming pared 5 bases from V and 2 bases from J, leaving 16 bases between. Per germline, CDR1 MDHEN and CDR2 SYDVKM. There are 16 residues in the CDR3.

The chain joins TRBV27 to TRBJ1-5, with D unclear. From germline, CDR1 is MNHEY and CDR2 SMNVEV (reference sequence). The V and J ends lost 0 bases and 0 bases respectively, with 6 bases between them. The CDR3 totals 15 residues. CDR3 in DNA: TGTGCCAGCAGTTTATCGAGGTATAGCAATCAGCCCCAGCATTTT. It codes for CASSLSRYSNQPQHF.

Only one count was recorded for this clone. The chain is built from TRBV15 and TRBJ2-5; weak D call: TRBD2 (6 bases). The CDR3 contains 13 residues. CDR1 LNHNV and CDR2 YYDKDF come from the germline V gene (reference sequence). V lost 2 bases, J lost 5 bases, and 9 bases lay in between. CDR3: CATSRNGGETQYF. CDR3 sequence (DNA): TGTGCCACCAGCAGAAATGGAGGGGAGACCCAGTACTTC.

The genes are TRBV20-1 and TRBJ2-1; TRBD1 matches 8 bases. V was pared by 3 bases and J by 5 bases, with 9 bases of the junction left unmatched. This CDR3 has 15 residues. Germline V gene sequence: CDR1 DFQATT, CDR2 SNEGSKA (reference sequence). In DNA form, the CDR3 reads TGCAGTGCTAGTTCATATCCGGGACAGGACAATGAGCAGTTCTTC. Residues: CSASSYPGQDNEQFF.

This rearrangement joins TRBV7-9 to TRBJ2-4; 7 positions agree with TRBD1. V shed 7 bases, J shed 8 bases, and the junction held 8 bases outside the gene matches. This CDR3 has 13 amino acids. Germline-derived CDR1 and CDR2 are SEHNR and FQNEAQ (reference sequence). The CDR3 is CASNRGPGDIQYF. CDR3 in DNA: TGTGCCAGCAATAGGGGGCCCGGGGACATTCAGTACTTC.

This rearrangement joins TRBV7-9 to TRBJ2-7, with D unresolved. The CDR3 extends over 15 amino acids. Trimming removed 6 bases at V and 2 bases at J, with 17 bases between. Germline lookup yields CDR1 SEHNR and CDR2 FQNEAQ (reference sequence). CDR3 coding DNA: TGTGCCAGCAGACCCGGTCAAGCTGGGGCCTACGAGCAGTACTTC. Protein sequence: CASRPGQAGAYEQYF.

V gene TRBV27 combines with J gene TRBJ1-1; D is unclear. The CDR3 sequence is 15 residues long. Trimming pared 4 bases from V and 0 bases from J, leaving 12 bases between. Germline V lookup: CDR1 MNHEY, CDR2 SMNVEV (reference sequence). The CDR3 sequence: CASSSGSRMNTEAFF. CDR3 coding DNA: TGTGCCAGCAGTTCCGGGAGTAGAATGAACACTGAAGCTTTCTTT.

The chain employs TRBV5-1 and TRBJ2-3, with 15 bases identical to TRBD2. V shed 4 bases and J 2 bases; nucleotides not matched to a gene: 8. Germline V gene data show CDR1 as SGHRS and CDR2 as YFSETQ. The CDR3 runs to 18 residues. CDR3 amino acids: CASSIGTSGGTSTDTQYF. As DNA, the CDR3 is TGCGCCAGCAGCATAGGGACTAGCGGGGGGACGTCCACAGATACGCAGTATTTT.

This chain uses TRBV19 with TRBJ1-2, with D unclear. Per the germline V gene, CDR1 is LNHDA and CDR2 is SQIVND (reference sequence). Trimming left V 5 bases short and J 6 bases short, with 13 bases between. The CDR3 is 13 amino acids. Here the CDR3 reads CASSPAGRDGYTF. CDR3 in DNA: TGTGCCAGTAGTCCGGCTGGGAGGGATGGCTACACCTTC.

The gene calls are TRBV15 and TRBJ1-1, with D perhaps matching TRBD1 (5 bases). This CDR3 is built from 16 residues. V was pared by 5 bases and J by 2 bases, with 18 bases between. The germline CDR1 and CDR2 sequences are LNHNV and YYDKDF (reference sequence). This chain's CDR3 is CATSPRGTQDNTEAFF. The DNA for the CDR3 is TGTGCCACCAGCCCACGGGGAACACAGGATAACACTGAAGCTTTCTTT.

The rearrangement joins TRBV15 to TRBJ2-5; the D gene could be TRBD1 or TRBD2 (5 bases each). The ends were cut back, 7 bases at V and 5 bases at J, with 14 bases in the middle. CDR3 length equals 13 residues. CDR1 and CDR2 (germline): LNHNV, YYDKDF (reference sequence). CDR3 nucleotides: TGTGCCACCATGTGGTCAGGGACGGAGACCCAGTACTTC. It specifies CATMWSGTETQYF.

The chain uses TRBV29-1 and TRBJ2-6; 8 nucleotides agree with TRBD2. CDR3 length: 16 amino acids. V was pared by 4 bases and J by 0 bases, with 5 bases of the junction left unmatched. CDR1 is SQVTM, CDR2 ANQGSEA, per germline. The DNA of the CDR3 is TGCAGCGTTGTTGGCGGGGGGAGCTCTGGGGCCAACGTCCTGACTTTC. Protein sequence: CSVVGGGSSGANVLTF.

This clone has more than one count but fewer than ten. At one end the junction does not follow the germline gene, possibly because of a read error. This chain uses TRBV7-9 with TRBJ2-1; the D call may be TRBD1 or TRBD2 (5 bases each). In germline, CDR1 is SEHNR, CDR2 FQNEAQ (reference sequence). The CDR3 is made up of 13 amino acids. CDR3 residues: CASSQGTYNEQFF. The CDR3 DNA reads TGTGCCAGCAGCCAAGGGACCTATAATGAGCAGTTCTTC.

This chain joins TRBV28 and TRBJ1-1; 9 bases agree with TRBD1. The germline CDR1 and CDR2 sequences are MDHEN and SYDVKM. The CDR3 has 15 amino acids. With V trimmed by 2 bases and J by 4 bases, 5 bases remained unmatched. This chain's CDR3 is CASSLITGGSTEAFF. In nucleotides, the CDR3 is TGTGCCAGCAGTTTAATAACAGGGGGCTCCACTGAAGCTTTCTTT.

The CDR3 region is CASSVRARDTQYF. CDR3 sequence (DNA): TGTGCCAGCAGTGTCCGGGCCAGAGATACGCAGTATTTT. This rearrangement joins TRBV12-3 or TRBV12-4 to TRBJ2-3; D gene ambiguous. Trimming removed 5 bases at V and 5 bases at J, with 11 bases between. This CDR3 spans 13 amino acids.

This clone was recorded a few times. The CDR3: CASSHFGGPKYEQYF. The CDR3, as DNA: TGTGCCAGCAGCCACTTTGGAGGGCCTAAGTACGAGCAGTACTTC. The chain has TRBV7-9 and TRBJ2-7; a possible D gene is TRBD2 (6 bases). The CDR3 has 15 residues. Trimming pared 5 bases from V and 4 bases from J, leaving 18 bases between. The V gene's germline CDR1 is SEHNR and CDR2 FQNEAQ (reference sequence).

The chain has TRBV19 and TRBJ2-7; weak D call: TRBD2 (7 bases). Germline lookup yields CDR1 LNHDA and CDR2 SQIVND (reference sequence). The CDR3 contains 14 residues. With 7 bases removed from V and 6 bases from J, the gap between germline ends came to 19 bases. CDR3 bases: TGTGCCAGTAATTCGGGCAGGGGAGGGCTCGAGCAGTACTTC. This encodes CASNSGRGGLEQYF.

This rearrangement joins TRBV18 to TRBJ2-6; maybe TRBD1 (6 bases). This CDR3 has 16 residues. V was clipped by 3 bases and J by 0 bases, with 9 bases between them. Germline CDR1 reads KGHSH; CDR2 reads LQKENI. Here the CDR3 DNA reads TGTGCCAGCTCACCTACAGGGCACTCTGGGGCCAACGTCCTGACTTTC. It translates to CASSPTGHSGANVLTF.

The chain is built from TRBV18 and TRBJ2-2, with 9 bases fitting TRBD1. The CDR3 extends over 17 amino acids. Germline V gene sequence: CDR1 KGHSH, CDR2 LQKENI. V shed 6 bases and J 1 base; nucleotides not matched to a gene: 9. CDR3 nucleotide sequence: TGTGCCAGCTCCCCAGGACAGGGGTGGAAGAACACCGGGGAGCTGTTTTTT. This gives the protein CASSPGQGWKNTGELFF.

The chain uses TRBV19 and TRBJ2-5; tentatively, D is TRBD1 (5 bases). The V end lost 3 bases, the J end lost 2 bases, and 10 bases lay between the germline ends. Germline V gene lookup returns CDR1 LNHDA and CDR2 SQIVND (reference sequence). The length of the CDR3 is 14 residues. Here the CDR3 DNA reads TGTGCCAGTAGTATGTCACGACAGCAAGAGACCCAGTACTTC. Protein: CASSMSRQQETQYF.

The V call is TRBV19, the J call TRBJ1-2; D remains ambiguous. Trimming shortened V by 6 bases and J by 8 bases, and 13 bases separated the two germline ends. The CDR3 length is 12 residues. In germline, CDR1 is LNHDA, CDR2 SQIVND (reference sequence). The CDR3 region has the DNA TGTGCCAGTAGCCCGCCTACGGGCGGCTACACCTTC. Translation gives CASSPPTGGYTF.

J is TRBJ1-5 and V is TRBV6-2 or TRBV6-3; 8 positions agree with TRBD1. The germline V gene encodes CDR1 MNHEY and CDR2 SVGEGT. V lost 5 bases, J lost 0 bases, and 15 bases stayed unmatched. This CDR3 spans 19 amino acids. The CDR3 DNA follows: TGTGCCAGCAGTCACCCGGGGACAGGATCCCGAGATAGCAATCAGCCCCAGCATTTT. This codes for CASSHPGTGSRDSNQPQHF.